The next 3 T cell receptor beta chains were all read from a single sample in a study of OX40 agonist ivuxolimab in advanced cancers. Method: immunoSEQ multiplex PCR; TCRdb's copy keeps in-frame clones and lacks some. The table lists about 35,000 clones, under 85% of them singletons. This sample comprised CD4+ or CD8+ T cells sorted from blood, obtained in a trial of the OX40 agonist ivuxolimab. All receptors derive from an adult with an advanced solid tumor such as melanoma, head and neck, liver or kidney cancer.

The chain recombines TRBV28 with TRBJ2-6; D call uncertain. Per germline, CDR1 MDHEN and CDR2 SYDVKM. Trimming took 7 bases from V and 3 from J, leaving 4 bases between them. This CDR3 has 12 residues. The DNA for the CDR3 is TGTGCCAGCACTAATGGGGCCAACGTCCTGACTTTC. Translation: CASTNGANVLTF.

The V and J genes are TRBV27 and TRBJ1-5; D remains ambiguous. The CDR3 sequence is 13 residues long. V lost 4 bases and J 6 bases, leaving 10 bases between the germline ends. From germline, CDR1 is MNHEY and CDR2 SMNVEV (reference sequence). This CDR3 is CASSSRRAQPQHF. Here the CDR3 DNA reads TGTGCCAGCAGTTCCCGGAGAGCTCAGCCCCAGCATTTT.

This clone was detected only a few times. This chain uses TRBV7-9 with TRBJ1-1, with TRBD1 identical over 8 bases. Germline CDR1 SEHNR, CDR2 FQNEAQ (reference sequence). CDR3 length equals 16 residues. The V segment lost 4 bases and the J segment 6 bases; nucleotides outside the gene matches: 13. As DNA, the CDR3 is TGTGCCAGCAGCTCCTCTCAGGGGACAGGAAATTCTGAAGCTTTCTTT. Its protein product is CASSSSQGTGNSEAFF.